These 7 T cell receptor beta chains came from one sample sequenced in a study of neoadjuvant nivolumab and ipilimumab in lung cancer. Assay: immunoSEQ multiplex PCR; the TCRdb copy retains only in-frame clones and omits some. The sample lists about 9,000 clones; over 70% were seen once. The input for sequencing was tumor tissue, taken after neoadjuvant nivolumab, alone or with ipilimumab, at or shortly before surgery. These receptors all come from an adult with non-small cell lung cancer.

The gene calls are TRBV5-1 and TRBJ2-3; TRBD2 aligns across 7 bases. The CDR3 sequence is 17 residues long. Germline CDR1 is SGHRS and CDR2 is YFSETQ. The J segment lost 5 bases and the V segment lost 0 bases, leaving 12 bases of the junction unmatched. CDR3 coding DNA: TGCGCCAGCAGCTTGGTTAAACTAGCCGGGGGGATAGATACGCAGTATTTT. This sequence encodes CASSLVKLAGGIDTQYF.

The gene calls are TRBV18 and TRBJ2-7, with D perhaps TRBD1 (6 bases). The CDR3 runs 13 residues. The germline CDR1 and CDR2 sequences are KGHSH and LQKENI. V was shortened by 2 bases and J by 5 bases, with 10 bases between the two germline ends. CDR3 loop: CASSPVSGDEQYF. CDR3 nucleotide sequence: TGTGCCAGCTCACCAGTCTCAGGGGACGAGCAGTACTTC.

The chain employs TRBV5-1 and TRBJ1-1, with D uncertain. Trimming stripped 3 bases from V and 1 base from J, with 7 bases between. The CDR3 covers 13 residues. Germline V gene sequence: CDR1 SGHRS, CDR2 YFSETQ. CDR3 residues: CASSSSANTEAFF. In nucleotides, the CDR3 is TGCGCCAGCAGCTCTTCAGCGAACACTGAAGCTTTCTTT.

The genes are TRBV5-1 and TRBJ1-3; D gene uncertain. Trimming shortened V by 4 bases and J by 4 bases, and 12 bases separated the two germline ends. The CDR3 loop spans 14 amino acids. Germline V gives CDR1 SGHRS, CDR2 YFSETQ. CDR3 loop: CASSKYYSGNTIYF. The CDR3 DNA reads TGCGCCAGCAGCAAGTACTACTCCGGAAACACCATATATTTT.

V and J are TRBV18 and TRBJ1-2; 7 bases align to TRBD1. Germline V gene data show CDR1 as KGHSH and CDR2 as LQKENI. This CDR3 is built from 14 residues. V gave up 2 bases and J gave up 3 bases; unmatched junction bases: 3. DNA of the CDR3: TGTGCCAGCTCACCAGAACAGGGGCACTATGGCTACACCTTC. This codes for CASSPEQGHYGYTF.

For the CDR3, the DNA is TGTGCCTGGATGGGAAAGCTCCGAGACACTGAGACCTACGAGCAGTACTTC. This translates into CAWMGKLRDTETYEQYF. The chain carries TRBV30 and TRBJ2-7; no reliable D call. There are 17 residues in the CDR3. Per the germline V gene, CDR1 is GTSNPN and CDR2 is SVGIG (reference sequence). V was pared by 4 bases and J by 2 bases, with 24 bases between. Using reference TRBV30 and TRBJ2-7 for the parts outside the CDR3, the full variable domain is SQTIHQWPATLVQPVGSPLSLECTVEGTSNPNLYWYRQAAGRGLQLLFYSVGIGQISSEVPQNLSASRPQDRQFILSSKKLLLSDSGFYLCAWMGKLRDTETYEQYFGPGTRLTVT.

The V call is TRBV29-1, the J call TRBJ1-2; D is unclear. CDR3 length: 12 residues. The V end was cut by 7 bases, the J end by 6 bases, with 15 bases between. The germline gives CDR1 SQVTM, CDR2 ANQGSEA. The CDR3 DNA is TGCAGCGCCGAGGCGGGGTGGGATGGCTACACCTTC. It is translated as CSAEAGWDGYTF.